The next 9 T cell receptor beta chains were all read from a single sample in a study of graft-versus-host responses after intestinal transplantation. No cognate antigen is known for these TCRs. The assay was immunoSEQ multiplex PCR, and TCRdb's table has in-frame clones only and misses some. The data show 65,000 to 100,000 clones, with about nine tenths seen just once and around 0.36% held by the top ten. Sample: unstimulated CD8+ T cells sorted from spleen or lymph node cells, taken before transplant. These receptors were obtained from a human donor who was the organ donor for an intestinal transplant.

This CDR3 is CASSRTGDTDTQYF. CDR3 in DNA: TGTGCCAGCAGCCGGACAGGGGACACAGATACGCAGTATTTT. This chain links TRBV6-4 with TRBJ2-3; 9 nucleotides line up with TRBD1. The CDR3 spans 14 residues. The trim removed 6 bases at V and 2 bases at J, leaving 3 bases unmatched. Germline CDR1 and CDR2: MRHNA and SNTAGT.

V usage is TRBV4-3 and J usage is TRBJ2-7, with D perhaps TRBD1 (6 bases). The ends were cut back, 1 base at V and 5 bases at J, with 21 bases in the middle. This CDR3 contains 17 residues. From germline, CDR1 is LGHNA and CDR2 YSLEER. CDR3 nucleotides: TGCGCCAGCAGCCAAGGCTCGAATCCCACAGGGTCCCACGAGCAGTACTTC. The encoded protein is CASSQGSNPTGSHEQYF.

The V call is TRBV14, the J call TRBJ1-1; D is perhaps TRBD1 (6 bases). The CDR3 has 14 residues. The germline V and J ends were trimmed by 5 bases and 1 base, with 11 bases remaining between them. Germline assignment: CDR1 SGHDN and CDR2 FVKESK. CDR3 in DNA: TGTGCCAGCAGCGAAGGAGGGGGGAACACTGAAGCTTTCTTT. Protein sequence: CASSEGGGNTEAFF.

The chain employs TRBV28 and TRBJ1-6, with TRBD1 matching over 7 bases. CDR1 is MDHEN and CDR2 is SYDVKM in the germline V gene. V lost 5 bases and J lost 9; bases outside the gene matches: 13. The CDR3 extends over 16 amino acids. The CDR3 region is CASSLVTGWLSSPLHF. The CDR3 DNA sequence: TGTGCCAGCAGTCTCGTGACAGGGTGGTTAAGTTCACCCCTCCACTTT.

V usage is TRBV5-6 and J usage is TRBJ2-7; 8 nucleotides match TRBD2. Germline CDR1 and CDR2: SGHDT and YYEEEE. V was pared by 3 bases and J by 5 bases, with 13 bases of the junction left unmatched. The CDR3 covers 16 residues. The CDR3 sequence: CASSSMTVVAGNEQYF. In nucleotides, the CDR3 is TGTGCCAGCAGCTCCATGACGGTAGTAGCGGGGAACGAGCAGTACTTC.

The J gene is TRBJ2-5, the V gene TRBV4-2; possibly TRBD2 for D (6 bases). Between the trimmed V and J ends, which lost 0 bases and 2 bases, there was a span of 13 bases. The CDR3 has 16 amino acids. Germline-derived CDR1 and CDR2 are LGHNA and YNFKEQ. CDR3 amino acids: CASSQERVAVQETQYF. For the CDR3, the DNA is TGTGCCAGCAGCCAAGAGAGGGTAGCGGTACAAGAGACCCAGTACTTC.

V gene TRBV4-2 combines with J gene TRBJ2-2, with D maybe TRBD2 (6 bases). Germline CDR1 and CDR2: LGHNA and YNFKEQ. The CDR3 contains 13 residues. The V end was cut by 3 bases, the J end by 9 bases, with 11 bases between. The DNA for the CDR3 is TGTGCCAGCAGCCAGGTAGCGGCCCGGGAGCTGTTTTTT. Translation: CASSQVAARELFF.

This sequence joins TRBV25-1 and TRBJ2-2; TRBD1 aligns across 8 bases. The junction had 6 bases not matched to a gene; V was cut back by 1 base and J by 2 bases. The germline CDR1 and CDR2 sequences are MGHDK and SYGVNS. This CDR3 comprises 17 residues. The DNA for the CDR3 is TGTGCCAGCAGTGAATGGCTTACAGGGGGAAACACCGGGGAGCTGTTTTTT. Its protein product is CASSEWLTGGNTGELFF.

The chain uses TRBV18 and TRBJ1-2; D remains unclear. From germline, CDR1 is KGHSH and CDR2 LQKENI. The CDR3 has 11 residues. Trimming removed 6 bases from V and 3 bases from J, with 5 bases in between. The CDR3 sequence: CASSPDYGYTF. The CDR3, as DNA: TGTGCCAGCTCCCCTGACTATGGCTACACCTTC.